A selection of T cell receptor beta chains follows, all from one sample in a study of T-cell reconstitution after alpha-beta-depleted transplantation in children. One entry per CDR3 protein, called by TCRdb with MiXCR from the PCR reads. This table has around 580,000 distinct CDR3 sequences, more than 20% appearing once. This specimen consisted of PBMCs, obtained before TCRalphabeta/CD19-depleted stem cell transplant. These receptors originate from a boy under two years old with Wiskott-Aldrich syndrome, due to receive a stem cell transplant. CDR3s include the opening cysteine and the closing phenylalanine or tryptophan. D genes are given only for firm matches. Clone size is shown for a subset of rows, as once, few, many or a class of expanded clone.

>TRBV10-3|TRBD1|TRBJ2-3|NA
CASRGGADADTQYF
TGTGCCAGCCGAGGGGGCGCCGACGCAGATACGCAGTATTTT
>TRBV27|NA|TRBJ1-1|few
CASSLYTNTEAFF
TGTGCCAGCAGTTTATACACGAACACTGAAGCTTTCTTT
>TRBV5-1|NA|TRBJ2-3|few
CASSLALSNTDTQYF
TGCGCCAGCAGCTTGGCTCTCTCGAACACAGATACGCAGTATTTT
>TRBV7-8|TRBD2|TRBJ2-5|few
CASSLALGLAGVETQYF
TGTGCCAGCAGCTTAGCCCTCGGGCTAGCGGGAGTAGAGACCCAGTACTTC
>TRBV7-3|NA|TRBJ2-5|NA
CASSLRFKETQYF
TGTGCCAGCAGCTTAAGGTTCAAAGAGACCCAGTACTTC
>TRBV11-2|TRBD1|TRBJ2-3|NA
CASRGQGSTDTQYF
TGTGCCAGCAGAGGACAGGGTAGCACAGATACGCAGTATTTT
>TRBV28|NA|TRBJ2-7|few
CASSDRNPSYEQYF
TGTGCCAGCAGTGACAGGAACCCCTCCTACGAGCAGTACTTC
>TRBV20-1|NA|TRBJ1-5|NA
CSARGSLSNQPQHF
TGCAGTGCTAGAGGGTCACTGAGCAATCAGCCCCAGCATTTT
>TRBV28|TRBD1|TRBJ2-7|few
CASSAGTGEYYEQYF
TGTGCCAGCAGTGCGGGGACAGGGGAATATTACGAGCAGTACTTC
>TRBV6-5|NA|TRBJ1-5|NA
CASSYSGYRVPQHF
TGTGCCAGCAGTTACTCAGGGTATCGGGTGCCCCAGCATTTT
>TRBV5-5|TRBD1|TRBJ2-7|NA
CASGETGQGIDEQYF
TGTGCCAGCGGTGAAACGGGACAGGGGATTGACGAGCAGTACTTC
>TRBV9|NA|TRBJ2-7|NA
CASSVASTAYEQYF
TGTGCCAGCAGCGTAGCTAGCACAGCCTACGAGCAGTACTTC
>TRBV7-9|NA|TRBJ2-5|NA
CASSTRTARETQYF
TGTGCCAGCAGCACAAGGACTGCACGGGAGACCCAGTACTTC
>TRBV20-1|NA|TRBJ2-7|few
CSARPFGVSSYEQYF
TGCAGTGCTAGGCCCTTCGGGGTGAGCTCCTACGAGCAGTACTTC
>TRBV5-1|NA|TRBJ2-5|NA
CASSLGPLDREETQYF
TGCGCCAGCAGCTTGGGGCCGCTGGACAGAGAAGAGACCCAGTACTTC
>TRBV12-3/TRBV12-4|NA|TRBJ1-2|few
CASSLSIGRLYTF
TGTGCCAGCAGTTTGAGTATTGGGCGTCTCTACACCTTC
>TRBV28|NA|TRBJ2-1|NA
CASSRYSQGGEQFF
TGTGCCAGCAGTCGCTACTCACAGGGAGGTGAGCAGTTCTTC
>TRBV5-6|NA|TRBJ2-1|few
CASSLVLAGGSDNEQFF
TGTGCCAGCAGCTTGGTGTTGGCTGGCGGGTCCGACAATGAGCAGTTCTTC
>TRBV18|TRBD1|TRBJ2-1|few
CASSPRQGQGSYNEQFF
TGTGCCAGCTCACCACGGCAAGGACAGGGATCCTACAATGAGCAGTTCTTC
>TRBV20-1|TRBD2|TRBJ2-1|NA
CSAAGTSGTYNEQFF
TGCAGTGCCGCGGGGACTAGCGGGACCTACAATGAGCAGTTCTTC
>TRBV6-6|NA|TRBJ2-7|few
CASSLQRWHEQYF
TGTGCCAGCAGTCTCCAAAGGTGGCACGAGCAGTACTTC
>TRBV12-3/TRBV12-4|NA|TRBJ1-1|NA
CASSFGQSTEAFF
TGTGCCAGCAGTTTCGGACAGTCCACTGAAGCTTTCTTT
>TRBV28|TRBD1|TRBJ1-5|few
CASSVYRGQPQHF
TGTGCCAGCAGTGTATACAGGGGGCAGCCCCAGCATTTT
>TRBV20-1|NA|TRBJ1-5|few
CSASTRDNQPQHF
TGCAGTGCTAGCACCAGGGATAATCAGCCCCAGCATTTT
>TRBV12-3/TRBV12-4|TRBD2|TRBJ2-5|few
CASIHRLAGWETQYF
TGTGCCAGCATACATAGACTAGCGGGGTGGGAGACCCAGTACTTC
>TRBV7-9|TRBD2|TRBJ2-1|NA
CASTPSSGSSYNEQFF
TGTGCCAGCACCCCGAGTAGCGGGAGCTCCTACAATGAGCAGTTCTTC
>TRBV20-1|NA|TRBJ2-7|few
CSGGTSSYEQYF
TGCAGTGGGGGGACGAGCTCCTACGAGCAGTACTTC